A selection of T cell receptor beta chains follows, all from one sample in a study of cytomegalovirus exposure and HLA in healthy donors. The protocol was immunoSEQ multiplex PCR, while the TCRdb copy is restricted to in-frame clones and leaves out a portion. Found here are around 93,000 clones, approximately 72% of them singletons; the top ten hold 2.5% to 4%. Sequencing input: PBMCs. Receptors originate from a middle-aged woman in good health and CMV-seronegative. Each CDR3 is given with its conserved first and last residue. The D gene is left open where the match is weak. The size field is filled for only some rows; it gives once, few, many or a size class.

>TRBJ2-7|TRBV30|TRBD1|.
CAWSVVWSTGDRREQYF
TGTGCCTGGAGTGTAGTGTGGTCGACAGGGGATCGTCGCGAGCAGTACTTC
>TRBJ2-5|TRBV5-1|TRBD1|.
CASGTASRGLGETQYF
TGCGCCAGCGGAACCGCAAGCAGGGGGCTAGGGGAGACCCAGTACTTC
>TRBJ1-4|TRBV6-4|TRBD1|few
CASSASGTANEKLFF
TGTGCCAGCAGTGCCTCCGGGACAGCCAATGAAAAACTGTTTTTT
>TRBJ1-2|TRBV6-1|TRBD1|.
CAISDRPNYGYTF
TGTGCCATCTCGGACAGGCCGAACTATGGCTACACCTTC
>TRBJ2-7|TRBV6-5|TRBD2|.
CASSYQGPSGKGEQYF
TGTGCCAGCAGTTACCAGGGGCCTAGCGGGAAAGGGGAGCAGTACTTC
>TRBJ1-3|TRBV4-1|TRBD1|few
CASSFDRARRNTIYF
TGCGCCAGCAGCTTCGACAGGGCGAGAAGGAACACCATATATTTT
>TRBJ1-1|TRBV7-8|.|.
CASSFGGATEAFF
TGTGCCAGCAGCTTTGGGGGGGCCACTGAAGCTTTCTTT
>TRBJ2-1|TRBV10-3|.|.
CAIADSSYSEQFF
TGTGCCATCGCGGACAGCTCCTACAGTGAGCAGTTCTTC
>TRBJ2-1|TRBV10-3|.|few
CAISESGGGLFTGNEQFF
TGTGCCATCAGTGAGTCAGGAGGGGGCCTCTTTACTGGGAATGAGCAGTTCTTC
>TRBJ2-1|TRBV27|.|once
CATRRGTYNEQFF
TGTGCCACCCGCCGGGGGACCTACAATGAGCAGTTCTTC
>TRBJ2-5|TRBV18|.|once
CASSADRETQYF
TGTGCCAGCTCAGCTGACAGAGAGACCCAGTACTTC
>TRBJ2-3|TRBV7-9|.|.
CASSTNPLDTQYF
TGTGCCAGCAGCACTAATCCCCTAGATACGCAGTATTTT
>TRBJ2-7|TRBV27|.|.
CASSPNRGISYEQYF
TGTGCCAGCAGTCCAAACCGGGGTATCTCCTACGAGCAGTACTTC
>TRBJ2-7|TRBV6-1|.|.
CASSRLLYEQYF
TGTGCCAGCAGCCGACTGCTCTACGAGCAGTACTTC
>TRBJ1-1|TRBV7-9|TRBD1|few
CASSPGTDFEAFF
TGTGCCAGCAGCCCAGGGACAGATTTTGAAGCTTTCTTT
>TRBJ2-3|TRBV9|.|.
CASSVVGGGDTQYF
TGTGCCAGCAGCGTAGTCGGAGGTGGGGATACGCAGTATTTT
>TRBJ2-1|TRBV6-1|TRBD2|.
CASSGLAGYNEQFF
TGTGCCAGCAGTGGACTAGCGGGGTACAATGAGCAGTTCTTC
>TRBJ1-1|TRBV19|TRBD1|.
CASSILRQGAAFF
TGTGCCAGTAGTATCTTGAGACAGGGGGCGGCTTTCTTT
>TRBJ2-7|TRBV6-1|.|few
CASSEVRGGLIVSYEQYF
TGTGCCAGCAGTGAAGTAAGAGGAGGGCTAATCGTCTCCTACGAGCAGTACTTC
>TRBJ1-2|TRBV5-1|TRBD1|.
CASSLEGQGISGYTF
TGCGCCAGCAGCTTGGAGGGACAGGGGATAAGTGGCTACACCTTC
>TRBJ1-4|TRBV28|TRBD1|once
CASKIGGIGEKLFF
TGTGCCAGCAAAATAGGGGGCATAGGTGAAAAACTGTTTTTT
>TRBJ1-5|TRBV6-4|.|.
CASSPDTGVGQPQHF
TGTGCCAGCAGTCCGGACACGGGAGTCGGACAGCCCCAGCATTTT
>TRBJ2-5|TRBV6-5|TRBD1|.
CASSCKPRTGESAQYF
TGTGCCAGCAGTTGTAAGCCGCGAACAGGGGAGTCGGCCCAGTACTTC
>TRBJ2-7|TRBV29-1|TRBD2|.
CSASPTSGVGYEQYF
TGCAGCGCCTCACCTACTAGCGGAGTCGGGTACGAGCAGTACTTC
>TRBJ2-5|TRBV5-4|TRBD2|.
CASSLAGAGEETQYF
TGTGCCAGCAGCCTAGCGGGAGCCGGAGAAGAGACCCAGTACTTC
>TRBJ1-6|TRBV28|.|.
CASSRTGIGSPLHF
TGTGCCAGCAGTCGAACAGGGATTGGGTCACCCCTCCACTTT
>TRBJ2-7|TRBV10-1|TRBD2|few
CAFGGDGPSVGGYF
TGCGCCTTCGGGGGGGACGGGCCATCCGTAGGGGGGTACTTC
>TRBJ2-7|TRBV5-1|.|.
CASSLVQASYEQYF
TGCGCCAGCAGCTTGGTACAGGCCAGCTACGAGCAGTACTTC
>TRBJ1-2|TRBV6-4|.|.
CASSEGGDSNYGYTF
TGTGCCAGCAGTGAAGGGGGGGACTCGAACTATGGCTACACCTTC
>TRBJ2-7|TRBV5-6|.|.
CASSLTGWGQYF
TGTGCCAGCAGCTTGACAGGGTGGGGGCAGTACTTC
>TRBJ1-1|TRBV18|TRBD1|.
CASSSGQGTEAFF
TGTGCCAGCTCATCGGGACAGGGCACTGAAGCTTTCTTT
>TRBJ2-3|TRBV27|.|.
CASSLYRSTDTQYF
TGTGCCAGCAGTTTATACAGAAGCACAGATACGCAGTATTTT
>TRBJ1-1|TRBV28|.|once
CASSLSSGSEAFF
TGTGCCAGCAGTTTATCTTCGGGAAGTGAAGCTTTCTTT
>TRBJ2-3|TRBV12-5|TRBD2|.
CASGLVNGGKYTDTQYF
TGTGCTAGTGGTTTGGTAAACGGGGGGAAGTACACAGATACGCAGTATTTT
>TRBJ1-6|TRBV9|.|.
CASSPPGNSPLHF
TGTGCCAGCAGCCCCCCGGGTAATTCACCCCTCCACTTT
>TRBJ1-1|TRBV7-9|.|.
CASSGRGELNTEAFF
TGTGCCAGCAGCGGCCGGGGGGAGTTGAACACTGAAGCTTTCTTT
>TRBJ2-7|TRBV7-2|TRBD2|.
CASSRMTSGSMYEQYF
TGTGCCAGCAGCCGTATGACTAGCGGGAGTATGTACGAGCAGTACTTC